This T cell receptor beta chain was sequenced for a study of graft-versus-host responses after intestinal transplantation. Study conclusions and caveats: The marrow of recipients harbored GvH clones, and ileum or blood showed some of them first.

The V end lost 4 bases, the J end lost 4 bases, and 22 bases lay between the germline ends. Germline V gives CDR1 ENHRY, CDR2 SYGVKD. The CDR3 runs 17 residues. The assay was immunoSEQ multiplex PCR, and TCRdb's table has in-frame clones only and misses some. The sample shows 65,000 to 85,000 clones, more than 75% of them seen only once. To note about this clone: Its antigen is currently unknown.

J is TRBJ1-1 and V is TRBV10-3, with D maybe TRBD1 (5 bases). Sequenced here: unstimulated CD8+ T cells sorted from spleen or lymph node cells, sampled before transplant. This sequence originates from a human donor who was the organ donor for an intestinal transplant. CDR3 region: CAISGGGNGARTTEAFF. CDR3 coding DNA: TGTGCCATCAGTGGCGGTGGAAATGGGGCCCGAACCACTGAAGCTTTCTTT.